Listed below are T cell receptor beta chains from one sample, sequenced in a study of blood T cell repertoires in COVID-19. Only in-frame clones appear in the TCRdb table, and some are missing; sequencing was by immunoSEQ multiplex PCR. The table has fewer than 90,000 clones, approximately 71% seen once. Sequences were obtained from peripheral blood. These receptor sequences come from a woman aged 45-65 years with acute or convalescent COVID-19. Each CDR3 is given with its conserved first and last residue. The D gene is left open where the match is weak. Size is stated for part of the rows, as once, few or many counts, or as a class when the clone is expanded.

D,V,J,size,DNA,CDR3
-,TRBV3-1/TRBV3-2,TRBJ2-3,-,TGTGCCAGCAGCCAAGCGCGGAGAAGCGATACGCAGTATTTT,CASSQARRSDTQYF
-,TRBV5-6,TRBJ1-1,-,TGTGCCAGCAGCTTAATCAGGGGAGACACTGAAGCTTTCTTT,CASSLIRGDTEAFF
TRBD2,TRBV5-4,TRBJ2-5,-,TGTGCCAGCAGCTTGGAGCGGGGGGCAGAGACCCAGTACTTC,CASSLERGAETQYF
-,TRBV5-5,TRBJ1-1,few,TGTGCCAGCAGCCGGGACGGGGGGAACACTGAAGCTTTCTTT,CASSRDGGNTEAFF
-,TRBV27,TRBJ2-2,-,TGTGCCAGCAGTTTAGGCAGGGCGCTCACCGGGGAGCTGTTTTTT,CASSLGRALTGELFF
-,TRBV6-2/TRBV6-3,TRBJ1-6,-,TGTGCCAGCAGCGGACAGTCGGAGGCCCTCCACTTT,CASSGQSEALHF
-,TRBV29-1,TRBJ1-2,-,TGCAGCGTTGAAGATGTCGGGGACACCTTC,CSVEDVGDTF
-,TRBV19,TRBJ1-1,few,TGTGCCAGTAGTCCGCGACAGAGAAACACTGAAGCTTTCTTT,CASSPRQRNTEAFF
TRBD1,TRBV3-1/TRBV3-2,TRBJ1-3,-,TGTGCCAGCAGCCAATCTAGAGACAGGGTCAACTTT,CASSQSRDRVNF
TRBD2,TRBV4-2,TRBJ2-3,-,TGTGCCAGCAGCCAAGGGGGAGCGGGAAGCACAGATACGCAGTATTTT,CASSQGGAGSTDTQYF
TRBD1,TRBV9,TRBJ1-1,-,TGTGCCAGCAGCCCCGGACAGGGTGCAGGGAAAAACACTGAAGCTTTCTTT,CASSPGQGAGKNTEAFF
-,TRBV3-1/TRBV3-2,TRBJ2-1,-,TGTGCCAGCAGCCAAGTAGGGGGGGCCACGGGAGAGCAGTTCTTC,CASSQVGGATGEQFF
TRBD1,TRBV5-5,TRBJ1-2,many,TGTGCCAGCAGCGTGCATCGACAGGGTGTCTACACCTTC,CASSVHRQGVYTF
-,TRBV7-9,TRBJ1-2,-,TGTGCCAGCACCGGTGCGGAGCGAGGCTACACCTTC,CASTGAERGYTF
-,TRBV7-2,TRBJ1-1,-,TGTGCCAGCAGGCCAACACGGAACACTGAAGCTTTCTTT,CASRPTRNTEAFF
TRBD1,TRBV5-8,TRBJ2-1,few,TGTGCCAGCAGCTCTCCGGGACAGGGGACTTACAATGAGCAGTTCTTC,CASSSPGQGTYNEQFF
TRBD2,TRBV5-6,TRBJ2-5,-,TGTGCCAGCAGCTTGTTCCTAGCGGGGGTCCAAGAGACCCAGTACTTC,CASSLFLAGVQETQYF
TRBD1,TRBV28,TRBJ1-2,few,TGTGCCAGCAGTTCCCGGACAGGCCTCTTGAGATCCTATGGCTACACCTTC,CASSSRTGLLRSYGYTF
-,TRBV7-2,TRBJ1-2,-,TGTGCCAGCAGCTTAGGTTGGAGCGATGGCTACACCTTC,CASSLGWSDGYTF
-,TRBV18,TRBJ1-1,few,TGTGCCAGCTCACAGGGAGGCACTGAAGCTTTCTTT,CASSQGGTEAFF
-,TRBV18,TRBJ1-2,-,TGTGCCAGCTCACCAGACAAGAACTATGGCTACACCTTC,CASSPDKNYGYTF
TRBD1,TRBV5-1,TRBJ1-1,-,TGCGCCAGCAGCCGAGGGACGACAGGGTACACTGAAGCTTTCTTT,CASSRGTTGYTEAFF
-,TRBV27,TRBJ2-7,few,TGTGCCAGCAGTCCCTCCGGAGGGCCCTACGAGCAGTACTTC,CASSPSGGPYEQYF
-,TRBV7-2,TRBJ1-5,-,TGTGCCAGCAGCCCAGGACAGCTAAGCCAGCCCCAGCATTTT,CASSPGQLSQPQHF
-,TRBV7-2,TRBJ1-2,-,TGTGCCAGCACCCCTGTGGCCCCGACTAACTATGGCTACACCTTC,CASTPVAPTNYGYTF
TRBD1,TRBV19,TRBJ2-5,-,TGTGCCAGTAGCCCGTCACAGGGGGGAGAGACCCAGTACTTC,CASSPSQGGETQYF
-,TRBV9,TRBJ2-1,-,TGTGCCAGCAGCGTAGTTGGGCAGGGCTACAATGAGCAGTTCTTC,CASSVVGQGYNEQFF
TRBD1,TRBV6-8,TRBJ2-2,-,TGTGCCAGCAGTTTTTGGGACAGGGGTACCGGGGAGCTGTTTTTT,CASSFWDRGTGELFF
-,TRBV12-3/TRBV12-4,TRBJ2-1,-,TGTGCCAGCAGCGGGACTCCCAGGGAGCAGTTCTTC,CASSGTPREQFF
TRBD1,TRBV14,TRBJ2-1,once,TGTGCCAGCAGCTCCGGACAGGGGTTTGCCAATGAGCAGTTCTTC,CASSSGQGFANEQFF
-,TRBV27,TRBJ2-7,once,TGTGCCAGCAGTTTATCGGGGGCCGACGGGGAGCAGTACTTC,CASSLSGADGEQYF
-,TRBV19,TRBJ1-1,-,TGTGCCACCTTGGCTTGGCGGGGAATCACTGAAGCTTTCTTT,CATLAWRGITEAFF
TRBD1,TRBV9,TRBJ1-1,-,TGTGCCAGCAGCCCCCAGGCGGGACAGGCGAACACTGAAGCTTTCTTT,CASSPQAGQANTEAFF
-,TRBV2,TRBJ2-1,-,TGTGCCAGTACCGGGAGAAATGAGCAGTTCTTC,CASTGRNEQFF
-,TRBV19,TRBJ2-5,-,TGTGCCAGTAGTATAGGGGCCTCGCCGGAGACCCAGTACTTC,CASSIGASPETQYF